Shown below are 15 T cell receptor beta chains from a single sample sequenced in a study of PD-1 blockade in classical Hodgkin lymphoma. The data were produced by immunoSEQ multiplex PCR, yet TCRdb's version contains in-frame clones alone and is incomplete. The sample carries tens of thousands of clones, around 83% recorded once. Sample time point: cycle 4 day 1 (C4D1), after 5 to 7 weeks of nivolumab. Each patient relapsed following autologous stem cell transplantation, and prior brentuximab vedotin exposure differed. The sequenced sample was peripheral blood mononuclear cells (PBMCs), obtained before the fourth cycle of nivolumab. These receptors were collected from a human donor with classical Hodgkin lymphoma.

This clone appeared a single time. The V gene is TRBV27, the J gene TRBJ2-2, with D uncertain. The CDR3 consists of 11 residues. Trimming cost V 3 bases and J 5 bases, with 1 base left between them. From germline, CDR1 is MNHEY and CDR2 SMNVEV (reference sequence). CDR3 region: CASSLTGELFF. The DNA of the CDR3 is TGTGCCAGCAGTTTGACCGGGGAGCTGTTTTTT.

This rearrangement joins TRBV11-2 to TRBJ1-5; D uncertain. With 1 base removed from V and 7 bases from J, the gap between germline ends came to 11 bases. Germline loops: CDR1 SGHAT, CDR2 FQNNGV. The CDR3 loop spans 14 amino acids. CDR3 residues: CASSLAAGPQPQHF. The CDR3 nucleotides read TGTGCCAGCAGCTTAGCGGCCGGGCCGCAGCCCCAGCATTTT.

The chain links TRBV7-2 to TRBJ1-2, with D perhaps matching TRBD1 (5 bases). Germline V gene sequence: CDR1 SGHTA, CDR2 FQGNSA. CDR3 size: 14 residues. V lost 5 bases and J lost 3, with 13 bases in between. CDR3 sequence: CASSLGTGDYGYTF. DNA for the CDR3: TGTGCCAGCAGCCTAGGGACCGGAGACTATGGCTACACCTTC.

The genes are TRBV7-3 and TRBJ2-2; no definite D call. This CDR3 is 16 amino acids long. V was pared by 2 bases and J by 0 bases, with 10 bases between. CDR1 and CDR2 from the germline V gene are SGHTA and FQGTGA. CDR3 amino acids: CASSLFGLANTGELFF. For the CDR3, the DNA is TGTGCCAGCAGCTTATTTGGATTGGCGAACACCGGGGAGCTGTTTTTT.

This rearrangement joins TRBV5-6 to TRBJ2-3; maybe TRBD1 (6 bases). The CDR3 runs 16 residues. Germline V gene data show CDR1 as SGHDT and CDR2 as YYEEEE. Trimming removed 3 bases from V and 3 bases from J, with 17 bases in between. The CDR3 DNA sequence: TGTGCCAGCAGCTATAATACAGGGATAGGGACAGATACGCAGTATTTT. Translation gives CASSYNTGIGTDTQYF.

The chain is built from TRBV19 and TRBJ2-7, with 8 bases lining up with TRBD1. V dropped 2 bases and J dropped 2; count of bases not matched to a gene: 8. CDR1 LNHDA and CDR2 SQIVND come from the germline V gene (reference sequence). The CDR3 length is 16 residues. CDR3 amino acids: CASSIFRGQGTYEQYF. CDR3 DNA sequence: TGTGCCAGTAGTATATTCCGAGGACAGGGAACCTACGAGCAGTACTTC.

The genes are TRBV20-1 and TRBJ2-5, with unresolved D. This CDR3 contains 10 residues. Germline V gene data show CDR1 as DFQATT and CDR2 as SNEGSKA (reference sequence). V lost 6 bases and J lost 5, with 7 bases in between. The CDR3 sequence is CSAKVETQYF. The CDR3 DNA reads TGCAGTGCCAAGGTGGAGACCCAGTACTTC.

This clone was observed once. In DNA, the CDR3 is TGTGCCAGCTCACAGGGAGGCAGCAATCAGCCCCAGCATTTT. Translating it yields CASSQGGSNQPQHF. The chain has TRBV18 and TRBJ1-5, with no clear D. V was clipped by 4 bases and J by 1 base, with 8 bases between them. Per the germline V gene, CDR1 is KGHSH and CDR2 is LQKENI. The CDR3 runs 14 residues.

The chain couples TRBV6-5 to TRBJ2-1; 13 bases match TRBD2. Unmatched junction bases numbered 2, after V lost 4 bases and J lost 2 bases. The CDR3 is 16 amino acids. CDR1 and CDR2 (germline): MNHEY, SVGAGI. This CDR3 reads CASSWTSGGPYNEQFF. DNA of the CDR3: TGTGCCAGCAGTTGGACTAGCGGGGGCCCCTACAATGAGCAGTTCTTC.

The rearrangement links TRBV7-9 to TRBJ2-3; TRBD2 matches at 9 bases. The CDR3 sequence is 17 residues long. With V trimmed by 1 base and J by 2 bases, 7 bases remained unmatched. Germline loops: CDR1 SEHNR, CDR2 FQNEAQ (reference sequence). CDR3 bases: TGTGCCAGCAGCTTAGTACACCGACTAGCGGACACAGATACGCAGTATTTT. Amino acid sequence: CASSLVHRLADTDTQYF.

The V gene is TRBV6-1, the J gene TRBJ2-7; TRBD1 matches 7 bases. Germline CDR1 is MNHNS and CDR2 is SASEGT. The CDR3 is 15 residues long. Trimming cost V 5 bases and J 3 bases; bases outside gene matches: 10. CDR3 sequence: CASSIQGTSLYEQYF. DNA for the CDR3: TGTGCCAGCAGTATACAGGGGACGAGCCTCTACGAGCAGTACTTC.

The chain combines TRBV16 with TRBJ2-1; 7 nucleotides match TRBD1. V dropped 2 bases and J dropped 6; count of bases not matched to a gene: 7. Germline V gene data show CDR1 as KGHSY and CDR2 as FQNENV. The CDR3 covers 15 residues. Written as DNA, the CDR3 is TGTGCCAGCAGCCAAAATAGGGGGCTAGCCAATGAGCAGTTCTTC. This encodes CASSQNRGLANEQFF. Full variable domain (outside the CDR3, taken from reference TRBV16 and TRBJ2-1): GEEVAQTPKHLVRGEGQKAKLYCAPIKGHSYVFWYQQVLKNEFKFLISFQNENVFDETGMPKERFSAKCLPNSPCSLEIQATKLEDSAVYFCASSQNRGLANEQFFGPGTRLTVL.

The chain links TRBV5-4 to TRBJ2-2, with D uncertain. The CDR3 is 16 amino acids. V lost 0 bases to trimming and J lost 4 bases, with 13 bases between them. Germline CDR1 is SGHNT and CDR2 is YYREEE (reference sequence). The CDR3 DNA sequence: TGTGCCAGCAGCTTGGCGTTGGGTCGTGGCACCGGGGAGCTGTTTTTT. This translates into CASSLALGRGTGELFF.

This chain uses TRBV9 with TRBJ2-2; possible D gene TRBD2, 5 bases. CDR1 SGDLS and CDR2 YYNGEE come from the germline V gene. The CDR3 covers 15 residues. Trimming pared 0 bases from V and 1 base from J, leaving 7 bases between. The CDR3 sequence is CASSVAGKNTGELFF. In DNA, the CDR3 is TGTGCCAGCAGCGTAGCGGGGAAGAACACCGGGGAGCTGTTTTTT.

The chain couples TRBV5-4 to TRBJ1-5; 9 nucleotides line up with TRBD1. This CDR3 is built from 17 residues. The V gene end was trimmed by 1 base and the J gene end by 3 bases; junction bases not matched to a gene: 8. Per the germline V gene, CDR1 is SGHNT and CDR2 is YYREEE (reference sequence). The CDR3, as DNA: TGTGCCAGCAGCTTGTCTTCGGGACAGGGATACAATCAGCCCCAGCATTTT. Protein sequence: CASSLSSGQGYNQPQHF. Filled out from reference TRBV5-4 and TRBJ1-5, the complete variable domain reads ETGVTQSPTHLIKTRGQQVTLRCSSQSGHNTVSWYQQALGQGPQFIFQYYREEENGRGNFPPRFSGLQFPNYSSELNVNALELDDSALYLCASSLSSGQGYNQPQHFGDGTRLSIL.